Listed below are T cell receptor beta chains from one sample, sequenced in a study of blood T cell repertoires in COVID-19. Clones were read by immunoSEQ multiplex PCR, and TCRdb kept only the in-frame ones, dropping some. The sample has roughly 140,000 clones, approximately 79% seen once. Sequences were obtained from PBMCs or T cells enriched from blood (not recorded which). The source of these receptors is a man in his forties or fifties who had recovered from COVID-19. The CDR3 runs from the conserved cysteine through the conserved F or W. D genes are given only for firm matches. Size is omitted from some rows. Given values are once, few, many or a class for expanded clones.

V gene	D gene	clone size	J gene	CDR3 protein	CDR3 DNA
TRBV11-2	-	-	TRBJ2-1	CASSLARTEQFF	TGTGCCAGCAGCTTAGCAAGGACAGAGCAGTTCTTC
TRBV5-4	-	-	TRBJ2-1	CASSLVGTRGRGEQFF	TGTGCCAGCAGCTTGGTAGGGACTCGGGGACGGGGGGAGCAGTTCTTC
TRBV10-3	TRBD2	once	TRBJ2-7	CAISVTSGGEYEQYF	TGTGCCATCAGCGTGACTAGCGGGGGGGAATACGAGCAGTACTTC
TRBV18	TRBD1	few	TRBJ1-1	CASSPTQGAGTEAFF	TGTGCCAGCTCACCAACCCAGGGGGCCGGCACTGAAGCTTTCTTT
TRBV7-8	-	-	TRBJ2-1	CASSARPGGHYNEQFF	TGTGCCAGCAGCGCCAGACCTGGGGGACACTACAATGAGCAGTTCTTC
TRBV18	-	-	TRBJ2-5	CASSPGLQETQYF	TGTGCCAGCTCACCAGGACTACAAGAGACCCAGTACTTC
TRBV27	-	-	TRBJ1-2	CASSTSGSVINYGYTF	TGTGCCAGCAGTACCTCGGGGAGTGTGATTAACTATGGCTACACCTTC
TRBV18	-	-	TRBJ2-1	CASSLIKTGTEQFF	TGTGCCAGCTCACTCATCAAAACAGGTACCGAGCAGTTCTTC
TRBV18	-	many	TRBJ1-2	CASSPKADSDGYTF	TGTGCCAGCTCACCAAAAGCGGATAGCGATGGCTACACCTTC
TRBV4-2	TRBD1	-	TRBJ2-7	CASSQDRGRVYEQYF	TGTGCCAGCAGCCAGGACAGGGGGCGCGTGTACGAGCAGTACTTC
TRBV7-2	-	-	TRBJ1-1	CASSLDLFPNTEAFF	TGTGCCAGCAGCTTAGATTTATTCCCGAACACTGAAGCTTTCTTT
TRBV27	-	few	TRBJ2-7	CASSRSYEQYF	TGTGCCAGCAGCCGCAGCTACGAGCAGTACTTC
TRBV6-5	-	-	TRBJ2-1	CASSYRTGTTYNEQFF	TGTGCCAGCAGTTACCGAACCGGGACAACATACAATGAGCAGTTCTTC
TRBV3-1/TRBV3-2	-	-	TRBJ1-2	CASSQDARVAGNYGYTF	TGTGCCAGCAGCCAAGATGCCCGGGTTGCTGGTAACTATGGCTACACCTTC
TRBV4-3	TRBD2	-	TRBJ2-2	CASSQASGGGRELFF	TGCGCCAGCAGCCAAGCTAGCGGGGGGGGCCGGGAGCTGTTTTTT
TRBV27	-	-	TRBJ2-2	CASSPEVTGELFF	TGTGCCAGCTCCCCCGAGGTCACCGGGGAGCTGTTTTTT
TRBV27	-	-	TRBJ1-1	CASSSAGMNTEAFF	TGTGCCAGCAGTTCCGCAGGGATGAACACTGAAGCTTTCTTT
TRBV4-3	-	-	TRBJ2-2	CASSYMGGLGTGELFF	TGCGCCAGCAGCTACATGGGGGGGCTGGGGACCGGGGAGCTGTTTTTT
TRBV4-1	TRBD2	-	TRBJ2-3	CASSQLPYSGEGDTQYF	TGCGCCAGCAGCCAGCTGCCGTACAGCGGGGAGGGAGATACGCAGTATTTT
TRBV5-5	-	-	TRBJ1-5	CASSHDRNQPQHF	TGTGCCAGCAGCCACGACAGGAATCAGCCCCAGCATTTT
TRBV4-1	TRBD1	-	TRBJ1-5	CASSRGQGAYQPQHF	TGCGCCAGCAGCCGAGGACAGGGGGCCTATCAGCCCCAGCATTTT
TRBV5-1	TRBD1	-	TRBJ2-3	CASSPGQGGDTQYF	TGCGCCAGCAGCCCCGGACAGGGCGGAGATACGCAGTATTTT
TRBV11-2	-	few	TRBJ2-7	CASSLQTGTWDVYEQYF	TGTGCCAGCAGCTTACAGACCGGGACATGGGATGTCTACGAGCAGTACTTC
TRBV7-9	-	-	TRBJ1-4	CASRDKENEKLFF	TGTGCCAGCAGGGACAAGGAGAATGAAAAACTGTTTTTT
TRBV30	TRBD2	-	TRBJ2-7	CAWSVQPTSGGELEQYF	TGTGCCTGGAGTGTACAACCGACTAGCGGGGGGGAACTTGAGCAGTACTTC
TRBV5-1	TRBD1	-	TRBJ1-2	CASSTGTGLGYGYTF	TGCGCCAGCAGCACCGGGACAGGCTTAGGGTACGGCTACACCTTC
TRBV7-2	-	-	TRBJ2-3	CASSSQRGTQQYF	TGTGCCAGCAGCTCCCAGAGGGGGACACAACAGTATTTT
TRBV7-9	-	-	TRBJ2-2	CASSLGHITNTGELFF	TGTGCCAGCAGCTTAGGGCATATAACGAACACCGGGGAGCTGTTTTTT
TRBV27	TRBD1	-	TRBJ1-2	CASRRGGTGLYGYTF	TGTGCCAGCAGGCGGGGCGGGACAGGCCTCTATGGCTACACCTTC
TRBV5-8	TRBD1	-	TRBJ2-7	CASRDIDRVTSYEQYF	TGTGCCAGCAGGGATATAGACAGGGTGACCTCCTACGAGCAGTACTTC
TRBV19	TRBD1	-	TRBJ1-2	CASSIARGKGYTF	TGTGCCAGTAGTATCGCCAGGGGGAAAGGCTACACCTTC